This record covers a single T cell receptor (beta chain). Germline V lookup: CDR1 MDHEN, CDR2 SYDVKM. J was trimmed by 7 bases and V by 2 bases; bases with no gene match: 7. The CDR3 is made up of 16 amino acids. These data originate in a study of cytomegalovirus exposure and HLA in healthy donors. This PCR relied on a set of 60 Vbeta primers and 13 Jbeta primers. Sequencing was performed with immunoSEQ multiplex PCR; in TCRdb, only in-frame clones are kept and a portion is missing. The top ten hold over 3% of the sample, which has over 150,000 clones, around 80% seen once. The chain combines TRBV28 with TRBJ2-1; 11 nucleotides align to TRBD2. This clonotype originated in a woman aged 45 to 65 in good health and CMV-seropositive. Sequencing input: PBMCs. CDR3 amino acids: CASSLSTSGSTNEQFF. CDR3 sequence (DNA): TGTGCCAGCAGTTTAAGTACTAGCGGGAGCACAAATGAGCAGTTCTTC. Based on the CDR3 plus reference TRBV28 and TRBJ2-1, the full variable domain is DVKVTQSSRYLVKRTGEKVFLECVQDMDHENMFWYRQDPGLGLRLIYFSYDVKMKEKGDIPEGYSVSREKKERFSLILESASTNQTSMYLCASSLSTSGSTNEQFFGPGTRLTVL.